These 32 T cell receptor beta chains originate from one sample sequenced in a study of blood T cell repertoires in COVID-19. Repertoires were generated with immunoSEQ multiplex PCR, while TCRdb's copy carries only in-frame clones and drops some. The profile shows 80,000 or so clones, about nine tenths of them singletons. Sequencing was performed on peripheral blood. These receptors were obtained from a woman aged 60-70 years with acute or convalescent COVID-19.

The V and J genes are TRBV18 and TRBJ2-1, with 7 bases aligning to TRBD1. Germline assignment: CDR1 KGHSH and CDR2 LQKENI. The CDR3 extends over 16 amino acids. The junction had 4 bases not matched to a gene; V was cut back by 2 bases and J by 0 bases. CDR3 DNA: TGTGCCAGCTCACCAGGGGGACAGAGCTCCTACAATGAGCAGTTCTTC. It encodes CASSPGGQSSYNEQFF.

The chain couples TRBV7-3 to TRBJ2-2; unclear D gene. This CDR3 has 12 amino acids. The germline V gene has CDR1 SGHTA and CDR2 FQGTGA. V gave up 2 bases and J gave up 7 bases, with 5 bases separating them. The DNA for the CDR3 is TGTGCCAGCAGCTTATATAACGGGGAGCTGTTTTTT. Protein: CASSLYNGELFF.

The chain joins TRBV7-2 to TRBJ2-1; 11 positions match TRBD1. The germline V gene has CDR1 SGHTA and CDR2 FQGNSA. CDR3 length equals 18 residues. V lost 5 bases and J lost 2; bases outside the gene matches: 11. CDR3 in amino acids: CASSPAPRTGGTYNEQFF. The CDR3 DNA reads TGTGCCAGCAGCCCGGCCCCCCGGACAGGGGGCACCTACAATGAGCAGTTCTTC.

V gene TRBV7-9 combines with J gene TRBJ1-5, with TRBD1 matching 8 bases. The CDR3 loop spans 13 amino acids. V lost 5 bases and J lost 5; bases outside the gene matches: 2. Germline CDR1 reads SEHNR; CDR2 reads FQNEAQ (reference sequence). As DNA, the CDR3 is TGTGCCAGCAGCGACAGGGGCCATCAGCCCCAGCATTTT. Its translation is CASSDRGHQPQHF.

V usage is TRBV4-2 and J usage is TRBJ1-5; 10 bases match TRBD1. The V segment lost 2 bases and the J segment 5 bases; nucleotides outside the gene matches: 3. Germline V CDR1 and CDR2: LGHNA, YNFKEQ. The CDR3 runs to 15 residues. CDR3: CASSQTTGGYQPQHF. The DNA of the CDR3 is TGTGCCAGCAGCCAAACGACAGGGGGCTATCAGCCCCAGCATTTT.

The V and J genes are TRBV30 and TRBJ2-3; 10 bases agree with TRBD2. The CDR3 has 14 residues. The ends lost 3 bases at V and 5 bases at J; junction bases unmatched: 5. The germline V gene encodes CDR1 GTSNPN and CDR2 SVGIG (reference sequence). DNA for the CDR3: TGTGCCTGGAGGTCTAGCGGGAGTAGAGATACGCAGTATTTT. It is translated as CAWRSSGSRDTQYF.

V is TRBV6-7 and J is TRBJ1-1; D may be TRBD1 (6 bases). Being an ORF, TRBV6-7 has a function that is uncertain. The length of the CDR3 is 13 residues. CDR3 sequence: CADARGLNTEAFF. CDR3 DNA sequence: TGTGCAGATGCCAGGGGATTGAACACTGAAGCTTTCTTT.

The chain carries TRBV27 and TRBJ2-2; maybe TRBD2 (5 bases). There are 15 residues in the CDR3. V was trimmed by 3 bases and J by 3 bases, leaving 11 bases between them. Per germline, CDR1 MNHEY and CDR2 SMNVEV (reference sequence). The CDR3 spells CASSLRAVYTGELFF. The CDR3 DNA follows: TGTGCCAGCAGTTTGCGGGCAGTCTACACCGGGGAGCTGTTTTTT.

CDR3 loop: CASSLWGSSYSSGANVLTF. The CDR3 DNA follows: TGTGCCAGCAGTTTATGGGGCAGTTCTTATAGCTCTGGGGCCAACGTCCTGACTTTC. The J gene is TRBJ2-6, the V gene TRBV28, with D hard to call. Per the germline V gene, CDR1 is MDHEN and CDR2 is SYDVKM. Between the trimmed V and J ends, which lost 0 bases and 0 bases, there was a span of 15 bases. The CDR3 has 19 residues.

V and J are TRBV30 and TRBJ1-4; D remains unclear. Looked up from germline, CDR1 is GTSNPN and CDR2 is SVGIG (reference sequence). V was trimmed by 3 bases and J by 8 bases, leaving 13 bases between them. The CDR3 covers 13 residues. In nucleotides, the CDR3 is TGTGCCTGGAGGAGCTCGGGTTCCGAAAAACTGTTTTTT. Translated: CAWRSSGSEKLFF.

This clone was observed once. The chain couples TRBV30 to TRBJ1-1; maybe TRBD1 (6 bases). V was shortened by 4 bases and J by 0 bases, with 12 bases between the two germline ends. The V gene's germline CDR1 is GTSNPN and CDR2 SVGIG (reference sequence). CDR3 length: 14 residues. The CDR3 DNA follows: TGTGCCTGGACCAGGGGAACTATGAACACTGAAGCTTTCTTT. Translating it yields CAWTRGTMNTEAFF.

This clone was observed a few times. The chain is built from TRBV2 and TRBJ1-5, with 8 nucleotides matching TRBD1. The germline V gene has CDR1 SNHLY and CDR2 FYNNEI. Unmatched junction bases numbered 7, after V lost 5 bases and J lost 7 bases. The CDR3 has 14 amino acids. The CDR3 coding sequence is TGTGCCAGCAGTCCTCAGGGGGCAAGACAGCCCCAGCATTTT. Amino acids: CASSPQGARQPQHF.

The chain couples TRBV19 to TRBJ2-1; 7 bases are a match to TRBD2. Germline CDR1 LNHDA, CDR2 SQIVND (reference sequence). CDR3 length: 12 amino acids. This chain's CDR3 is CASGKAYNEQFF. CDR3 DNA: TGTGCGAGCGGGAAAGCTTACAATGAGCAGTTCTTC. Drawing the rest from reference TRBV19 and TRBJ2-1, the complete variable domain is DGGITQSPKYLFRKEGQNVTLSCEQNLNHDAMYWYRQDPGQGLRLIYYSQIVNDFQKGDIAEGYSVSREKKESFPLTVTSAQKNPTAFYLCASGKAYNEQFFGPGTRLTVL.

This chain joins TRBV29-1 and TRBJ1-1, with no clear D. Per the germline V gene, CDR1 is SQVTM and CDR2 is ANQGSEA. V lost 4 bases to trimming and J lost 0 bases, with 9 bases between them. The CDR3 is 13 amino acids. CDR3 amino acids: CSVVRSMNTEAFF. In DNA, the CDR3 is TGCAGCGTTGTCCGTAGCATGAACACTGAAGCTTTCTTT. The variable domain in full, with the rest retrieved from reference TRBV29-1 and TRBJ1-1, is SAVISQKPSRDICQRGTSLTIQCQVDSQVTMMFWYRQQPGQSLTLIATANQGSEATYESGFVIDKFPISRPNLTFSTLTVSNMSPEDSSIYLCSVVRSMNTEAFFGQGTRLTVV.

CDR3 DNA: TGTGCCACTAGCGTACGGACAGGAAACACCATATATTTT. Protein sequence: CATSVRTGNTIYF. The gene calls are TRBV19 and TRBJ1-3, with D possibly TRBD1 on 5 matching bases. This CDR3 has 13 amino acids. Per germline, CDR1 LNHDA and CDR2 SQIVND (reference sequence). V was clipped by 10 bases and J by 4 bases, with 14 bases between them.

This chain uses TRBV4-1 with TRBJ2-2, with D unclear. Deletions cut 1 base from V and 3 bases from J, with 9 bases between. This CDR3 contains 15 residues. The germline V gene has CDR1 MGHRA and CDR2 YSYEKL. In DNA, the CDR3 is TGCGCCAGCAGCCAAGGGGCAGCCGACACCGGGGAGCTGTTTTTT. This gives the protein CASSQGAADTGELFF.

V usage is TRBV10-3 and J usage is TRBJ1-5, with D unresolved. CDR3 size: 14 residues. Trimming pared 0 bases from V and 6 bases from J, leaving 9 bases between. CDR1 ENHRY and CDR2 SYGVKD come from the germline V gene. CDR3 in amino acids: CAISESKGGQPQHF. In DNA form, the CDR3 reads TGTGCCATCAGTGAGTCTAAGGGAGGTCAGCCCCAGCATTTT.

In DNA, the CDR3 is TGCGCCAGCAGCGACGGTCGGGGAGGGACTGAAGCTTTCTTT. Amino acid sequence: CASSDGRGGTEAFF. This rearrangement joins TRBV5-1 to TRBJ1-1; no clear D gene. The CDR3 runs to 14 residues. The ends were cut back, 4 bases at V and 5 bases at J, with 15 bases in the middle. Germline loops: CDR1 SGHRS, CDR2 YFSETQ.

The CDR3 DNA is TGTGCCAGCAGTTACGTTCAGGTTCAAGATACGCAGTATTTT. Its translation is CASSYVQVQDTQYF. The rearrangement uses TRBV6-2 or TRBV6-3 and TRBJ2-3; no definite D call. CDR3 size: 14 residues. The germline V gene encodes CDR1 MNHEY and CDR2 SVGEGT. V was clipped by 2 bases and J by 5 bases, with 11 bases between them.

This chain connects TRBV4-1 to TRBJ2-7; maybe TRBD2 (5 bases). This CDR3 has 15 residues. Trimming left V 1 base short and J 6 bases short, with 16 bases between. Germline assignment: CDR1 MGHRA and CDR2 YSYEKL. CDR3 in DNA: TGCGCCAGCAGCCAAGTTTCAGTGGGAGTGGGCGAGCAGTACTTC. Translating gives CASSQVSVGVGEQYF.

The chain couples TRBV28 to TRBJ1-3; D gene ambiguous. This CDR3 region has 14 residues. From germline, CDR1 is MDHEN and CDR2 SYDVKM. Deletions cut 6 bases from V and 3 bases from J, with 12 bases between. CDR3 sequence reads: CASRTLDRGNTIYF. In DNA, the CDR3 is TGTGCCAGCAGGACATTAGACCGTGGAAACACCATATATTTT.

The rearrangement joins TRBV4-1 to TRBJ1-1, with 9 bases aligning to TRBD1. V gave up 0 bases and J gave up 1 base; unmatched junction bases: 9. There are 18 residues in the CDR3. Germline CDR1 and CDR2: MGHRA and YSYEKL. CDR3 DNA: TGCGCCAGCAGCCAAGAACGGGACAGGGTGGACGGGAACACTGAAGCTTTCTTT. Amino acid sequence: CASSQERDRVDGNTEAFF.

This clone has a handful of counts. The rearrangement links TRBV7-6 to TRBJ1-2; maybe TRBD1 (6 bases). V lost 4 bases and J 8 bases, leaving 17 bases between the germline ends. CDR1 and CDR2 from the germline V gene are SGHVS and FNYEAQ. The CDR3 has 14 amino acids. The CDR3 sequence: CASSSSQGSAGYTF. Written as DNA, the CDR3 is TGTGCCAGCAGCTCTTCCCAGGGGAGTGCGGGCTACACCTTC.

Written as DNA, the CDR3 is TGTGCCAGCAGCAGTATTAACTATGGCTACACCTTC. Encoded protein: CASSSINYGYTF. The chain couples TRBV6-5 to TRBJ1-2, with D unclear. CDR3 size: 12 residues. Germline V gene sequence: CDR1 MNHEY, CDR2 SVGAGI. The V and J ends lost 6 bases and 1 base respectively, with 6 bases between them.

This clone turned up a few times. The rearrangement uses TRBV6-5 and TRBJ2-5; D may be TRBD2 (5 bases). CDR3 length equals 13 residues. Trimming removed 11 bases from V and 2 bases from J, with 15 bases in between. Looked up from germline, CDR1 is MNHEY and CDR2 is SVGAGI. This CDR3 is CASGESYQETQYF. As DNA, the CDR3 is TGTGCCTCTGGGGAGAGCTATCAAGAGACCCAGTACTTC.

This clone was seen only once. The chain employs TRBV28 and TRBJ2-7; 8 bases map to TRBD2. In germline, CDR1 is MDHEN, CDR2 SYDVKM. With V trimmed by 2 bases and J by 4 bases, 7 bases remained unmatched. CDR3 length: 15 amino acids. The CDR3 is CASSLKAGERYEQYF. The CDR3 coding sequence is TGTGCCAGCAGTTTAAAAGCGGGAGAGAGATACGAGCAGTACTTC.

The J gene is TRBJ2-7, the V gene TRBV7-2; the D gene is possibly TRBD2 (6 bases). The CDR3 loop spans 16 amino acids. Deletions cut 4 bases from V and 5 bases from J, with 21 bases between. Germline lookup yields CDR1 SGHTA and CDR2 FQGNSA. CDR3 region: CASSSRGGGPPDEQYF. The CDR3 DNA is TGTGCCAGCAGCTCCCGGGGAGGCGGGCCCCCCGACGAGCAGTACTTC.

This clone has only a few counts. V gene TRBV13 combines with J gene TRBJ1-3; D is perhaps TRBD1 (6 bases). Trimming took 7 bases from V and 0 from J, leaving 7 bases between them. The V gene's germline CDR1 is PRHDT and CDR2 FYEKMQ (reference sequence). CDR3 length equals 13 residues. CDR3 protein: CASKGVSGNTIYF. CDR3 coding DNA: TGTGCCAGCAAGGGGGTCTCTGGAAACACCATATATTTT. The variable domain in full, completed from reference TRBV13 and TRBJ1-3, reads AAGVIQSPRHLIKEKRETATLKCYPIPRHDTVYWYQQGPGQDPQFLISFYEKMQSDKGSIPDRFSAQQFSDYHSELNMSSLELGDSALYFCASKGVSGNTIYFGEGSWLTVV.

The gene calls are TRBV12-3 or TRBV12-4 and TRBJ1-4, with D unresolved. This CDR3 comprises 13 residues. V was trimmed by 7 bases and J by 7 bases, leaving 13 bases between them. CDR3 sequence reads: CASTVLAGEKLFF. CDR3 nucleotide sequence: TGTGCCAGCACGGTACTTGCGGGTGAAAAACTGTTTTTT.

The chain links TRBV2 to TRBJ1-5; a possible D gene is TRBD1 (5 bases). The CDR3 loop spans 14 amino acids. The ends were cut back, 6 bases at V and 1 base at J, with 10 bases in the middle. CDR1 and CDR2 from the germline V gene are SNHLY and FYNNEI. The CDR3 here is CASSKTVSNQPQHF. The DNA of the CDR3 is TGTGCCAGCAGCAAGACAGTGAGCAATCAGCCCCAGCATTTT.

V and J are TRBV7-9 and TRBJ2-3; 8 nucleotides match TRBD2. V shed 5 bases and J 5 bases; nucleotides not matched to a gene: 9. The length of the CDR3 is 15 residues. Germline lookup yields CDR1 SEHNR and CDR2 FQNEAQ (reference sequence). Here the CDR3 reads CASSPSLGGGDTQYF. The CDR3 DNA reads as TGTGCCAGCAGCCCGAGCCTCGGGGGGGGAGATACGCAGTATTTT.

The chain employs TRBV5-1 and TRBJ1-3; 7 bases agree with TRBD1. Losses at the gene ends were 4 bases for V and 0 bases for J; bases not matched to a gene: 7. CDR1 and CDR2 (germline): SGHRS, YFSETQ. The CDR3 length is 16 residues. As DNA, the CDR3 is TGCGCCAGCAGCCCGAGTACAGGGGCCTCTGGAAACACCATATATTTT. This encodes CASSPSTGASGNTIYF.